The present T cell receptor (beta chain) was sequenced within a study of T-cell memory formation after mild COVID-19. The wider study: Clusters were largely donor specific.

As to this clonotype: The antigen remains undetermined.

Study findings and constraints: Among contracting clones, CD4+ were mainly CM/EM and CD8+ enriched in EMRA. Pre-infection memory showed some responding clones, and this suggested that cross-reactive memory joined.

TCRdb recomputed calls from the 5' RACE reads with MiXCR, one row per CDR3 protein. The table includes approximately 290,000 distinct CDR3 sequences, approximately 8.4% detected once. Sample: PBMCs or a T cell subset sorted from them (not recorded which). The TCR comes from a young man who had mild COVID-19 (a few samples of this study predate the infection). Cell type and time point are not known.

CDR3 bases: TGTGCCAGCACCACAGACACAGATACGCAGTATTTT. It encodes CASTTDTDTQYF. This sequence joins TRBV12-3 or TRBV12-4 and TRBJ2-3; D unresolved. The CDR3 length is 12 residues. The V gene lost 7 bases and the J gene lost 2 bases, with 7 bases spanning the gap.